Here is one T cell receptor beta chain with its context. This CDR3 is built from 15 residues. V dropped 5 bases and J dropped 5 bases, with 15 bases sitting between them. Germline V lookup: CDR1 LNHDA, CDR2 SQIVND (reference sequence). The sample originates from a study of blood T cell repertoires in COVID-19. Per the study methods: It was from reference gene primer amplification that nucleated cell counts were estimated. The protocol was immunoSEQ multiplex PCR, while the TCRdb copy is restricted to in-frame clones and leaves out a portion. V, J and clone size were drawn from that table, and D and trimming were deduced from the DNA. Among about 270,000 clones listed, around nine tenths were seen once.

The material sequenced was peripheral blood. The clonotype comes from a man in his forties with active or convalescent COVID-19. This chain links TRBV19 with TRBJ2-2, with TRBD1 as a possible D gene (5 bases). CDR3 protein: CASSFSGKPTGELFF. CDR3 coding DNA: TGTGCCAGTAGTTTCTCAGGGAAGCCGACCGGGGAGCTGTTTTTT.